This is a list of T cell receptor beta chains from one sample in a study of blood T cell repertoires in COVID-19. TCRdb's copy holds only in-frame clones and misses some; the assay was immunoSEQ multiplex PCR. The sample includes roughly 220,000 clones, roughly four fifths of them seen just once. The sequencing sample was made of peripheral blood. These receptors were taken from a woman over 75 with COVID-19, enrolled during active disease. CDR3s include the opening cysteine and the closing phenylalanine or tryptophan. The D gene is left open where the match is weak. Some rows mark clone size as missing; the rest say once, few, many or name a class of expanded clone.

>13|TRBV2|-|TRBJ1-2|-
CASSGDSRHGYTF
TGTGCCAGCAGCGGGGACTCGAGACATGGCTACACCTTC
>14|TRBV5-1|TRBD1|TRBJ1-1|-
CASSLTGGSTEAFF
TGCGCCAGCAGCTTAACAGGGGGATCCACTGAAGCTTTCTTT
>17|TRBV7-2|-|TRBJ2-3|-
CASSSPRTRRPTDTQYF
TGTGCCAGCAGCTCACCAAGGACAAGGCGCCCCACAGATACGCAGTATTTT
>12|TRBV5-8|-|TRBJ1-1|-
CASSPQPGGAFF
TGTGCCAGCAGCCCCCAGCCCGGGGGAGCTTTCTTT
>14|TRBV5-4|-|TRBJ2-5|-
CASSLGQNEETQYF
TGTGCCAGCAGCTTGGGACAGAATGAAGAGACCCAGTACTTC
>15|TRBV6-2/TRBV6-3|TRBD2|TRBJ2-1|-
CASSEREAYRGEQFF
TGTGCCAGCAGCGAGCGGGAGGCCTATCGGGGTGAGCAGTTCTTC
>15|TRBV14|TRBD2|TRBJ2-7|-
CASSPKRLAGYEQYF
TGTGCCAGCAGCCCTAAGAGACTAGCCGGGTACGAGCAGTACTTC
>13|TRBV10-2|-|TRBJ1-1|-
CASKETGGTEAFF
TGCGCCAGCAAGGAGACAGGAGGTACTGAAGCTTTCTTT
>15|TRBV7-9|-|TRBJ2-3|once
CASSLGQVVTDTQYF
TGTGCCAGCAGCTTAGGACAGGTTGTCACAGATACGCAGTATTTT
>15|TRBV5-6|-|TRBJ2-7|-
CASRFEGRSSYEQYF
TGTGCCAGCAGATTCGAAGGGAGGAGCTCCTACGAGCAGTACTTC
>17|TRBV10-2|-|TRBJ2-2|-
CASSESSVQARGGELFF
TGCGCCAGCAGTGAGTCGAGCGTGCAGGCCCGAGGGGGGGAGCTGTTTTTT
>15|TRBV7-2|-|TRBJ1-2|-
CASSPLGGVFSGYTF
TGTGCCAGCAGCCCCCTGGGAGGGGTATTTTCTGGCTACACCTTC
>15|TRBV18|TRBD2|TRBJ2-1|few
CASSVLASDYNEQFF
TGTGCCAGCTCAGTACTAGCGTCGGACTACAATGAGCAGTTCTTC
>15|TRBV5-5|-|TRBJ2-7|-
CASSLVTGASYEQYF
TGTGCCAGCAGCCTTGTGACAGGTGCCTCCTACGAGCAGTACTTC
>14|TRBV19|-|TRBJ1-6|-
CASSPQAPSSPLHF
TGTGCCAGTAGTCCCCAGGCACCCTCGTCACCCCTCCACTTT
>15|TRBV27|TRBD1|TRBJ1-2|once
CASSVQGAQNYGYTF
TGTGCCAGCAGCGTTCAGGGGGCGCAAAACTATGGCTACACCTTC
>16|TRBV5-6|-|TRBJ1-2|-
CASSFYGSGENYGYTF
TGTGCCAGCAGCTTTTACGGTTCAGGGGAAAACTATGGCTACACCTTC